What follows are 30 T cell receptor beta chains derived from one specimen sequenced in a study of T cells in Graves' hyperthyroidism and ophthalmopathy. Amplification yielded TCR beta CDR3 regions, with RNA transcripts as the source. The HTBI primer set served for first-round RT-PCR of the TCR CDR3. Via MiXCR, TCRdb re-called the multiplex PCR reads, giving one row per CDR3 protein. The repertoire holds approximately 400,000 distinct CDR3 sequences, with more than 15% as singletons. Sequenced input: blood. The source of these receptors is a woman between 18 and 30 years old with Graves' hyperthyroidism.

Points on this clonotype: It may be a read error: a sequence one base away is much more abundant. Without the conserved terminal phenylalanine or tryptophan, this CDR3 likely stems from a read error. The CDR3 region is CASSLSPRDGYTL. As DNA, the CDR3 is TGTGCCAGCAGTTTATCCCCAAGGGATGGCTACACCCTC. The genes are TRBV27 and TRBJ1-2; no clear D. Germline CDR1 MNHEY, CDR2 SMNVEV (reference sequence). The CDR3 spans 13 residues. Trimming shortened V by 0 bases and J by 6 bases, and 8 bases separated the two germline ends.

There are many counts of this clonotype. The chain joins TRBV20-1 to TRBJ2-3, with 7 bases identical to TRBD2. Trimming took 1 base from V and 1 from J; bases not matched to a gene: 5. The CDR3 extends over 15 amino acids. Germline V gives CDR1 DFQATT, CDR2 SNEGSKA (reference sequence). In DNA form, the CDR3 reads TGCAGTGCTAGAGCCAACCTAGCGGGCACAGATACGCAGTATTTT. As protein: CSARANLAGTDTQYF.

This clonotype came up a few times. V gene TRBV9 combines with J gene TRBJ2-1, with D possibly matching TRBD2 (7 bases). The ends were cut back, 4 bases at V and 9 bases at J, with 23 bases in the middle. The CDR3 has 16 amino acids. Germline CDR1 and CDR2: SGDLS and YYNGEE. Written as DNA, the CDR3 is TGTGCCAGCAGCTCCGGCGCCCTAGCGGCGGGGGCTGAGCAGTTCTTC. It codes for CASSSGALAAGAEQFF.

This clonotype has a handful of counts. The chain couples TRBV5-8 to TRBJ1-2; D may be TRBD1 (6 bases). Trimming took 4 bases from V and 4 from J, leaving 17 bases between them. The germline gives CDR1 SGHTS, CDR2 YDEGEE. This CDR3 region has 15 residues. The CDR3 here is CASSEAVGAIYGYTF. As DNA, the CDR3 is TGTGCCAGCAGCGAGGCTGTGGGGGCAATCTATGGCTACACCTTC.

This clonotype has a handful of counts. The chain recombines TRBV13 with TRBJ2-7; 12 positions match TRBD2. The CDR3 is 16 residues long. Per the germline V gene, CDR1 is PRHDT and CDR2 is FYEKMQ (reference sequence). V trimming: 5 bases; J trimming: 2 bases; junction bases outside the gene matches: 7. The CDR3 reads CASSDRTSGTPYEQYF. CDR3 coding DNA: TGTGCCAGCAGCGACCGGACTAGCGGGACCCCCTACGAGCAGTACTTC. Combining the CDR3 with reference TRBV13 and TRBJ2-7 gives the whole variable domain AAGVIQSPRHLIKEKRETATLKCYPIPRHDTVYWYQQGPGQDPQFLISFYEKMQSDKGSIPDRFSAQQFSDYHSELNMSSLELGDSALYFCASSDRTSGTPYEQYFGPGTRLTVT.

V usage is TRBV20-1 and J usage is TRBJ1-2; 9 positions agree with TRBD1. The CDR3 covers 13 residues. After removal of 5 bases from V and 4 bases from J, the junction contained 5 bases not matched to a gene. From germline, CDR1 is DFQATT and CDR2 SNEGSKA (reference sequence). For the CDR3, the DNA is TGCAGTGCTGGACAGGGGCCGCTCTATGGCTACACCTTC. Protein product: CSAGQGPLYGYTF.

This clonotype has at least ten counts. The chain uses TRBV27 and TRBJ1-6; possibly TRBD1 for D (5 bases). V dropped 3 bases and J dropped 8 bases, with 11 bases sitting between them. Germline V CDR1 and CDR2: MNHEY, SMNVEV (reference sequence). The CDR3 length is 14 residues. The CDR3: CASSFWGMDSPLHF. DNA for the CDR3: TGTGCCAGCAGTTTTTGGGGGATGGATTCACCCCTCCACTTT.

The rearrangement links TRBV12-3 or TRBV12-4 to TRBJ2-1; D is possibly TRBD1 (6 bases). V was cut by 10 bases and J by 5 bases, with 12 bases left in between. The CDR3 contains 12 residues. CDR3 amino acids: CAIRDIDNEQFF. CDR3 nucleotides: TGTGCCATCCGGGACATAGACAATGAGCAGTTCTTC.

The chain uses TRBV19 and TRBJ2-1, with TRBD2 matching over 8 bases. Germline loops: CDR1 LNHDA, CDR2 SQIVND (reference sequence). Trimming removed 6 bases from V and 5 bases from J; junction bases left unmatched: 18. The CDR3 is 18 residues long. This CDR3 reads CASSTDKWGGRLNNEQFF. The CDR3 DNA follows: TGTGCCAGTAGCACCGATAAGTGGGGCGGGAGGCTAAACAATGAGCAGTTCTTC.

This chain connects TRBV20-1 to TRBJ2-7, with 10 positions matching TRBD2. The CDR3 extends over 14 amino acids. The V gene end was trimmed by 1 base and the J gene end by 5 bases; junction bases not matched to a gene: 5. CDR1 and CDR2 (germline): DFQATT, SNEGSKA (reference sequence). CDR3 in amino acids: CSARGGLAGDEQYF. CDR3 nucleotides: TGCAGTGCTAGAGGGGGGCTAGCGGGAGACGAGCAGTACTTC.

This clonotype was seen a few times. This rearrangement joins TRBV25-1 to TRBJ2-2; 9 nucleotides align to TRBD1. The length of the CDR3 is 17 residues. Per germline, CDR1 MGHDK and CDR2 SYGVNS. V lost 7 bases, J lost 0 bases, and 9 bases stayed unmatched. The CDR3 reads CASKDRGLGANTGELFF. The CDR3 DNA is TGTGCCAGCAAGGACAGGGGATTGGGCGCGAACACCGGGGAGCTGTTTTTT.

This clonotype was found many times. The chain links TRBV2 to TRBJ2-5; D gene unclear. The ends were cut back, 4 bases at V and 1 base at J, with 10 bases in the middle. The germline V gene encodes CDR1 SNHLY and CDR2 FYNNEI. The CDR3 contains 14 residues. The CDR3 coding sequence is TGTGCCAGCAGTGGGCGACTGGGCCAAGAGACCCAGTACTTC. Its translation: CASSGRLGQETQYF.

The chain joins TRBV10-3 to TRBJ2-5; TRBD1 aligns across 8 bases. Germline V lookup: CDR1 ENHRY, CDR2 SYGVKD. This CDR3 spans 16 amino acids. With 6 bases clipped from V and 7 bases from J, the junction kept 16 bases outside the gene matches. The CDR3 region is CAISGMDREAGVTQYF. The CDR3 nucleotides are TGTGCCATCAGCGGTATGGACAGGGAAGCGGGCGTGACCCAGTACTTC.

About this clonotype itself: A much larger clonotype is one base distant, so this may be a read error. The chain has TRBV6-5 and TRBJ2-7; tentatively, D is TRBD2 (5 bases). This CDR3 is 14 amino acids long. Germline V gene sequence: CDR1 MNHEY, CDR2 SVGAGI. CDR3 sequence: CASSYSGGSYERYF. The DNA of the CDR3 is TGTGCCAGCAGTTACTCTGGCGGGTCCTACGAGCGGTACTTC.

At least ten counts were recorded for this clonotype. The gene calls are TRBV7-9 and TRBJ1-1; D is unclear. The CDR3 length is 13 residues. Trimming stripped 2 bases from V and 0 bases from J, with 4 bases between. Germline V lookup: CDR1 SEHNR, CDR2 FQNEAQ (reference sequence). CDR3 DNA: TGTGCCAGCAGCTTAAAGGTGAACACTGAAGCTTTCTTT. It translates to CASSLKVNTEAFF.

This clonotype was found many times. The gene calls are TRBV6-1 and TRBJ1-6, with no clear D. The CDR3 totals 12 residues. Trimming took off 6 bases at V and 7 bases at J, with 7 bases between the two ends. From germline, CDR1 is MNHNS and CDR2 SASEGT. The CDR3 loop reads CASSDGNSPLHF. CDR3 DNA: TGTGCCAGCAGCGACGGGAATTCACCCCTCCACTTT.

In its sample, this clonotype was seen many times. V and J are TRBV7-9 and TRBJ1-2, with a weak D call TRBD1 (6 bases). V was clipped by 6 bases and J by 8 bases, with 16 bases between them. The CDR3 is made up of 13 amino acids. The germline CDR1 and CDR2 sequences are SEHNR and FQNEAQ (reference sequence). The CDR3 DNA sequence: TGTGCCAGCAGGCACAGGGCTCAATTGGGCTACACCTTC. It is translated as CASRHRAQLGYTF.

This clonotype was detected ten times or more. The gene calls are TRBV5-4 and TRBJ1-2; D is unclear. The V end lost 1 base, the J end lost 4 bases, and 11 bases lay between the germline ends. From germline, CDR1 is SGHNT and CDR2 YYREEE (reference sequence). CDR3 length equals 14 residues. CDR3 amino acids: CASSLRGFSYGYTF. DNA of the CDR3: TGTGCCAGCAGCTTGCGTGGATTTAGCTATGGCTACACCTTC.

This clonotype was observed many times. The V call is TRBV12-3 or TRBV12-4, the J call TRBJ2-2, with TRBD1 identical over 9 bases. V was pared by 5 bases and J by 7 bases, with 8 bases of the junction left unmatched. The CDR3 contains 15 residues. CDR3 DNA: TGTGCCAGCAGTCCCCGGACAGGGGAGGACGGGGAGCTGTTTTTT. It is translated as CASSPRTGEDGELFF.

The chain combines TRBV7-6 with TRBJ2-2, with 8 positions matching TRBD2. The V segment lost 5 bases and the J segment 4 bases; nucleotides outside the gene matches: 6. Looked up from germline, CDR1 is SGHVS and CDR2 is FNYEAQ. The CDR3 covers 15 residues. CDR3 nucleotide sequence: TGTGCCAGCAGCGGCGGGGGGCCGGGCACCGGGGAGCTGTTTTTT. Translating gives CASSGGGPGTGELFF.

V is TRBV12-3 or TRBV12-4 and J is TRBJ1-1; 9 bases map to TRBD1. V was pared by 8 bases and J by 5 bases, with 6 bases of the junction left unmatched. The length of the CDR3 is 13 residues. The CDR3 DNA sequence: TGTGCCAGCTACGGGACAGGGATGACTGAAGCTTTCTTT. Its protein product is CASYGTGMTEAFF.

The sample holds a few counts of this clonotype. The chain couples TRBV30 to TRBJ2-5; possibly TRBD1 for D (6 bases). Germline V CDR1 and CDR2: GTSNPN, SVGIG (reference sequence). The CDR3 is 14 residues long. The V and J ends lost 0 bases and 2 bases respectively, with 10 bases between them. Written as DNA, the CDR3 is TGTGCCTGGAGTGTACTTGGGACACAAGAGACCCAGTACTTC. The encoded protein is CAWSVLGTQETQYF.

This clonotype has at least ten counts. V is TRBV20-1 and J is TRBJ1-2, with 8 bases that match TRBD1. Germline V gene data show CDR1 as DFQATT and CDR2 as SNEGSKA (reference sequence). This CDR3 has 13 residues. After removal of 6 bases from V and 7 bases from J, the junction contained 10 bases not matched to a gene. In DNA, the CDR3 is TGCAGTGCCACGACCTCTACAGGGGGTGGCTACACCTTC. Its protein is CSATTSTGGGYTF.

This clonotype was observed at least ten times. V gene TRBV3-1 combines with J gene TRBJ1-2, with D unclear. The CDR3 covers 13 residues. Between the trimmed V and J ends, which lost 4 bases and 1 base, there was a span of 7 bases. CDR1 and CDR2 (germline): LGHDT, YNNKEL (reference sequence). The DNA for the CDR3 is TGTGCCAGCAGCCGACACCTTAACTATGGCTACACCTTC. As protein: CASSRHLNYGYTF.

A few counts support this clonotype. The J gene is TRBJ2-7, the V gene TRBV19, with a possible D match to TRBD2 (6 bases). This CDR3 region has 14 residues. The ends were cut back, 3 bases at V and 2 bases at J, with 11 bases in the middle. Per the germline V gene, CDR1 is LNHDA and CDR2 is SQIVND (reference sequence). CDR3 sequence: CASSITSMAYEQYF. DNA for the CDR3: TGTGCCAGTAGTATTACTAGCATGGCCTACGAGCAGTACTTC. The full variable domain, completed using reference TRBV19 and TRBJ2-7, is DGGITQSPKYLFRKEGQNVTLSCEQNLNHDAMYWYRQDPGQGLRLIYYSQIVNDFQKGDIAEGYSVSREKKESFPLTVTSAQKNPTAFYLCASSITSMAYEQYFGPGTRLTVT.

This clonotype appeared many times. The V and J genes are TRBV5-1 and TRBJ2-1; D remains ambiguous. V lost 4 bases to trimming and J lost 1 base, with 15 bases between them. Germline CDR1 SGHRS, CDR2 YFSETQ. The CDR3 contains 16 residues. The DNA for the CDR3 is TGCGCCAGCAGCCTGGGTCGGCTAAGTTCCTACAATGAGCAGTTCTTC. Translating it yields CASSLGRLSSYNEQFF.

In this sample, this clonotype turned up many times. The chain employs TRBV12-3 or TRBV12-4 and TRBJ1-2; weak D call: TRBD1 (6 bases). V lost 7 bases to trimming and J lost 8 bases, with 14 bases between them. This CDR3 has 12 amino acids. CDR3 protein: CASTLGGSGYTF. CDR3 DNA sequence: TGTGCCAGCACCCTAGGGGGAAGCGGCTACACCTTC.

This clonotype was detected ten times or more. CDR3 in amino acids: CASKTGGGETQYF. The CDR3 nucleotides are TGTGCCAGCAAAACAGGGGGCGGGGAGACCCAGTACTTC. This chain connects TRBV28 to TRBJ2-5, with 9 positions matching TRBD1. This CDR3 is built from 13 residues. V shed 7 bases and J 5 bases; nucleotides not matched to a gene: 5. The germline V gene has CDR1 MDHEN and CDR2 SYDVKM.

This clonotype was found many times. The CDR3 DNA reads TGTGCCAGCAGCTTGCAGTCGGGGGGAGGTCAGCAGTTCTTC. Protein product: CASSLQSGGGQQFF. The chain has TRBV5-5 and TRBJ2-1; TRBD2 matches at 7 bases. Germline CDR1 reads SGHKS; CDR2 reads YYEKEE (reference sequence). The V segment lost 1 base and the J segment 11 bases; nucleotides outside the gene matches: 9. The CDR3 length is 14 residues.

This clonotype appeared many times. The chain carries TRBV3-1 and TRBJ1-5; D is unresolved. Germline assignment: CDR1 LGHDT and CDR2 YNNKEL (reference sequence). The CDR3 contains 16 residues. The V end was cut by 0 bases, the J end by 3 bases, with 12 bases between. Here the CDR3 reads CASSQDTSGFNQPQHF. DNA for the CDR3: TGTGCCAGCAGCCAAGATACGTCGGGGTTCAATCAGCCCCAGCATTTT.